Listed here are 7 T cell receptor beta chains from one sample, sequenced in a study of neoadjuvant nivolumab and ipilimumab in lung cancer (dated by TCRdb to about 2020). Library generation was performed with the immunoSEQ multiplex PCR assay. TCRdb obtained this table from immuneACCESS and retained in-frame rearrangements with V and J assigned. These tables miss some clones; where compared with another copy, unresolved V genes account for less than half of the shortfall, and the remainder is unexplained. This sample lists around 7,500 clones; roughly nine tenths were detected once. The ten largest clonotypes hold approximately 2.4% of the sample. In the paper's terms, the time point label means: at surgical resection after neoadjuvant nivolumab +/- ipilimumab. Sequencing was performed on tumor tissue, taken after neoadjuvant nivolumab, alone or with ipilimumab, at or shortly before surgery. The receptor set was obtained from an adult with non-small cell lung cancer. Some clones in this sample may be carry-over from other donors' samples.

The rearrangement uses TRBV6-4 and TRBJ2-3; a weak D match, TRBD1 (5 bases). CDR3 size: 13 residues. V was trimmed by 3 bases and J by 5 bases, leaving 9 bases between them. Germline CDR1 MRHNA, CDR2 SNTAGT. The CDR3 loop reads CASSEGAKDTQYF. The CDR3, as DNA: TGTGCCAGCAGTGAAGGGGCTAAAGATACGCAGTATTTT.

J is TRBJ2-1 and V is TRBV14; D not certain. Looked up from germline, CDR1 is SGHDN and CDR2 is FVKESK. V lost 2 bases and J lost 0, with 11 bases in between. The CDR3 has 16 amino acids. DNA for the CDR3: TGTGCCAGCAGCCAAATAACACCTCTCTCCTACAATGAGCAGTTCTTC. Protein: CASSQITPLSYNEQFF.

The chain is built from TRBV9 and TRBJ2-1; TRBD2 aligns across 8 bases. The CDR3 contains 16 residues. Germline CDR1 reads SGDLS; CDR2 reads YYNGEE. The ends lost 3 bases at V and 0 bases at J; junction bases unmatched: 5. DNA of the CDR3: TGTGCCAGCAGCGGAACTAGCGGCCACTCCTACAATGAGCAGTTCTTC. The encoded protein is CASSGTSGHSYNEQFF. The full variable domain, its missing parts supplied by reference TRBV9 and TRBJ2-1, is DSGVTQTPKHLITATGQRVTLRCSPRSGDLSVYWYQQSLDQGLQFLIQYYNGEERAKGNILERFSAQQFPDLHSELNLSSLELGDSALYFCASSGTSGHSYNEQFFGPGTRLTVL.

This chain uses TRBV4-3 with TRBJ1-4; no clear D. There are 15 residues in the CDR3. The germline gives CDR1 LGHNA, CDR2 YSLEER. The germline V and J ends were trimmed by 0 bases and 0 bases, with 5 bases remaining between them. CDR3 coding DNA: TGCGCCAGCAGCCAAGACCAGTCAACTAATGAAAAACTGTTTTTT. Protein product: CASSQDQSTNEKLFF.

This chain uses TRBV4-3 with TRBJ2-7, with 12 bases that match TRBD1. V lost 1 base, J lost 4 bases, and 2 bases stayed unmatched. CDR3 size: 15 residues. CDR1 and CDR2 (germline): LGHNA, YSLEER. CDR3 protein: CASSQGDRGRYEQYF. CDR3 coding DNA: TGCGCCAGCAGCCAAGGGGACAGGGGGCGATACGAGCAGTACTTC.

The J gene is TRBJ2-1, the V gene TRBV14, with 11 bases aligning to TRBD2. With 5 bases clipped from V and 7 bases from J, the junction kept 7 bases outside the gene matches. Germline lookup yields CDR1 SGHDN and CDR2 FVKESK. The CDR3 has 15 residues. DNA of the CDR3: TGTGCCAGCAGCATACTAGCGGGAGTGAAAAATGAGCAGTTCTTC. Protein: CASSILAGVKNEQFF.

The V call is TRBV6-8, the J call TRBJ2-6; D is possibly TRBD1 (6 bases). This CDR3 contains 20 residues. The germline gives CDR1 MNHGY, CDR2 SAAAGT. Trimming took off 2 bases at V and 0 bases at J, with 20 bases between the two ends. CDR3 sequence: CASSYGVEQGTFSGANVLTF. DNA of the CDR3: TGTGCCAGCAGTTACGGTGTAGAACAGGGCACTTTCTCTGGGGCCAACGTCCTGACTTTC.